This is a list of T cell receptor beta chains from one sample in a study of cytomegalovirus exposure and HLA in healthy donors. Only in-frame clones appear in the TCRdb table, and some are missing; sequencing was by immunoSEQ multiplex PCR. The table includes a few hundred thousand clones, 70% to 80% detected once. Sequencing was done on a sample of PBMCs. The receptors here all came from a girl aged 2 to 10 in good health and CMV-seronegative. The CDR3 runs from the conserved cysteine through the conserved F or W. A D gene is named only where the DNA matches it firmly. Clone size is not always given. Where it is, it says once, few, many or a class for expanded clones.

>TRBJ2-6|-|-|TRBV19
TGTGCCAGTAGTCTGGGTGCAGGGCGAGCAACGAGCTCTGGGGCCAACGTCCTGACTTTC
CASSLGAGRATSSGANVLTF
>TRBJ1-2|-|TRBD1|TRBV11-2
TGTGCCAGCAGCTTAGAAGGACAGGGTGGCTACACCTTC
CASSLEGQGGYTF
>TRBJ2-2|-|TRBD2|TRBV9
TGTGCCAGCAGGACTAGCGGGGAGAGCACCGGGGAGCTGTTTTTT
CASRTSGESTGELFF
>TRBJ1-5|-|-|TRBV7-9
TGTGCCAGCAGCTTAGCAGGCAGGGCCGGTCAGCCCCAGCATTTT
CASSLAGRAGQPQHF
>TRBJ2-1|few|TRBD1|TRBV27
TGTGCCAGCAGTTCCCTCCTTCCGACAGGGAACAATGAGCAGTTCTTC
CASSSLLPTGNNEQFF
>TRBJ1-2|-|-|TRBV19
TGTGCCAGTAGTCCCCCCCTAGGACAAGGGGTTTATGGCTACACCTTC
CASSPPLGQGVYGYTF
>TRBJ2-7|-|TRBD1|TRBV5-1
TGCGCCAGCAGTTCACAGGGGGCTAAGTCCGAGCAGTACTTC
CASSSQGAKSEQYF
>TRBJ2-3|-|-|TRBV2
TGTGCCAGCAGGAGGGTTAGCACAGATACGCAGTATTTT
CASRRVSTDTQYF
>TRBJ2-5|few|TRBD2|TRBV4-2
TGTGCCAGCAGCCAAGGATTGTCCCGCGGGGGGGCCGAGGAGACCCAGTACTTC
CASSQGLSRGGAEETQYF
>TRBJ1-1|-|TRBD1|TRBV19
TGTGCCAGTACCCGGGCCGGTTGGGACAGATACACTGAAGCTTTCTTT
CASTRAGWDRYTEAFF
>TRBJ2-1|-|TRBD2|TRBV30
TGTGCCTGGGGTAGCGGGAGTTGGAGTGAGCAGTTCTTC
CAWGSGSWSEQFF
>TRBJ1-2|few|-|TRBV7-9
TGTGCCAGCACTGGGGGCGAAATTTATGGCTACACCTTC
CASTGGEIYGYTF
>TRBJ2-5|-|-|TRBV29-1
TGCAGCGTTGGGACACACCAAGAGACCCAGTACTTC
CSVGTHQETQYF
>TRBJ2-3|-|-|TRBV20-1
TGCAGTGAACAGGTCTCAGATACGCAGTATTTT
CSEQVSDTQYF
>TRBJ2-5|-|TRBD1|TRBV4-1
TGCGCCAGCAGCCAAGATGGTCTCAGGGGGATTGAGCAGTACTTC
CASSQDGLRGIEQYF
>TRBJ2-1|-|-|TRBV5-1
TGCGCCAGCAGCTCCCGGTTGAGAAACAATGAGCAGTTCTTC
CASSSRLRNNEQFF
>TRBJ1-2|-|TRBD1|TRBV7-9
TGTGCCAGCAGCTTAGATGGGACAGGGGGCTATGGCTACACCTTC
CASSLDGTGGYGYTF
>TRBJ2-5|once|-|TRBV4-1
TGCGCCAGCAGCCCCCCAGATCAAGAGACCCAGTACTTC
CASSPPDQETQYF
>TRBJ1-5|-|-|TRBV7-9
TGTTCCAGCAGCTTAGAGGACAATTCCCAGCATTTT
CSSSLEDNSQHF
>TRBJ2-3|-|TRBD2|TRBV15
TGTGCCACCAGCAGAGGGGGGAGTGGGACTAGCGGGGTCCCAGATACGCAGTATTTT
CATSRGGSGTSGVPDTQYF
>TRBJ1-1|-|-|TRBV18
TGTGCCAGCTCACCTGGACTCCCCCAAAAGAACACTGAAGCTTTCTTT
CASSPGLPQKNTEAFF
>TRBJ2-7|-|TRBD2|TRBV20-1
TGCAGTGCCAGACTAGCGCGGGAGCAGTACTTC
CSARLAREQYF
>TRBJ1-4|-|-|TRBV13
TGTGCCAGCAGCTTCGGGGAAAAACTGTTTTTT
CASSFGEKLFF
>TRBJ2-3|once|TRBD1|TRBV9
TGTGCCAGCAGCCTCGACAGGGTCACAGATACGCAGTATTTT
CASSLDRVTDTQYF
>TRBJ2-1|-|TRBD2|TRBV5-4
TGTGCCAGCAGCTTGGAGGGACTAGGCGAGCAGTTCTTC
CASSLEGLGEQFF
>TRBJ1-1|-|-|TRBV19
TGTGCCAGTAGTATAGGGTCCCTAACTGAAGCTTTCTTT
CASSIGSLTEAFF
>TRBJ2-3|-|-|TRBV7-9
TGTGCCAGCAGCTCGGGGAGAGATACGCAGTATTTT
CASSSGRDTQYF
>TRBJ1-4|-|-|TRBV5-1
TGCGCCAGCAGCCTATCAGGACAGCCTGCAACTAATGAAAAACTGTTTTTT
CASSLSGQPATNEKLFF
>TRBJ2-1|-|-|TRBV27
TGTGCCAGCAGTTCTCTCGGGGGAGGACTTTACAATGAGCAGTTCTTC
CASSSLGGGLYNEQFF
>TRBJ1-2|-|-|TRBV19
TGTGCCACCACACAGATACCTAACTATGGCTACACCTTC
CATTQIPNYGYTF
>TRBJ1-3|once|TRBD1|TRBV19
TGTGCCAGTAGTCTCGGGGACAGGTTTGGAAACACCATATATTTT
CASSLGDRFGNTIYF
>TRBJ2-1|few|TRBD1|TRBV6-4
TGTGCCAGCAGTGACGGTTTTGGGACAGGGATGAATGAGCAGTTCTTC
CASSDGFGTGMNEQFF
>TRBJ2-2|-|-|TRBV7-9
TGTGCCAGCAGCCCGGGTGAAACCGGGGAGCTGTTTTTT
CASSPGETGELFF
>TRBJ2-3|-|-|TRBV5-6
TGTGCCAGCAGCTTACCTAGAGGGAACACAGATACGCAGTATTTT
CASSLPRGNTDTQYF
>TRBJ1-1|few|-|TRBV5-1
TGCGCCAGCAGCTTGGTTCAGGGAGAAGCTTTCTTT
CASSLVQGEAFF
>TRBJ1-2|-|TRBD1|TRBV29-1
TGCAGCGTGCGCGGACAGGGAACAAGTGGCTACACCTTC
CSVRGQGTSGYTF
>TRBJ1-5|once|-|TRBV6-1
TGTGCCAGCAGTGACAGGGAGGGACAGCCCCAGCATTTT
CASSDREGQPQHF